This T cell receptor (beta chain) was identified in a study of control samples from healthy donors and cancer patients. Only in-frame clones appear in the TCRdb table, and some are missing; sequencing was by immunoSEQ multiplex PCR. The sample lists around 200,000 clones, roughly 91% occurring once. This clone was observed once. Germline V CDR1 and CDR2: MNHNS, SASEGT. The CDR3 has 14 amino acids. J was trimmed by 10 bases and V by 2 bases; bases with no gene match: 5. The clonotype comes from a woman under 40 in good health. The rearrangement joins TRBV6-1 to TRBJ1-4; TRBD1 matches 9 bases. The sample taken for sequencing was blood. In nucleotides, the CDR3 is TGTGCCAGCAGTGAACGGACAGGGGTCAGAAAACTGTTTTTT. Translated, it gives CASSERTGVRKLFF.